A selection of T cell receptor beta chains follows, all from one sample in a study of CD8+ T cells in alopecia areata. Sequencing was performed with immunoSEQ multiplex PCR; in TCRdb, only in-frame clones are kept and a portion is missing. The repertoire holds about 200,000 clones, with 45% to 65% as singletons. This sample comprised CD4+ T cells sorted from blood, obtained at week 4, from a patient treated with tofacitinib. These receptors were collected from a human donor with alopecia areata. CDR3s include the opening cysteine and the closing phenylalanine or tryptophan. Each record gives: D gene, V gene, clone size, J gene, CDR3 DNA, CDR3 protein. A D gene is named only where the DNA matches it firmly. Clone size is stated in some rows and not others, as once, few, many or a class when expanded.

NA,TRBV5-1,NA,TRBJ2-1,TGCGCCAGCAGCACGGGGCTAAGCTCCTACAATGAGCAGTTCTTC,CASSTGLSSYNEQFF
TRBD2,TRBV27,once,TRBJ2-1,TGTGCCAGCAGTCTGGAAGCGGGGGAGCAGTTCTTC,CASSLEAGEQFF
TRBD1,TRBV5-1,NA,TRBJ2-3,TGCGCCAGCAGCTCTCTTGGACAGGGTTCAGATACGCAGTATTTT,CASSSLGQGSDTQYF
TRBD1,TRBV25-1,NA,TRBJ1-4,TGTGCCAGCAGTGAATACCGGGACAGCAATGAAAAACTGTTTTTT,CASSEYRDSNEKLFF
NA,TRBV14,NA,TRBJ1-2,TGTGCCAGCAGCCAAGGTATACGGTCGACTGACTATGGCTACACCTTC,CASSQGIRSTDYGYTF
NA,TRBV4-1,NA,TRBJ2-5,TGCGCCAGCAGCCTAGCGGTACAAGAGACCCAGTACTTC,CASSLAVQETQYF
NA,TRBV11-2,NA,TRBJ1-1,TGTGCCAGCAGCTTTATTGGCACGAACACTGAAGCTTTCTTT,CASSFIGTNTEAFF
NA,TRBV29-1,few,TRBJ2-5,TGCAGCGTTTCACAGGGCCAAGAGACCCAGTACTTC,CSVSQGQETQYF
NA,TRBV29-1,NA,TRBJ2-5,TGCAGCGTCCTGGACAGCGGGGAGACCCAGTACTTC,CSVLDSGETQYF
NA,TRBV28,NA,TRBJ1-3,TGTGCCAGCAGTTTATGGGGCTCGGGAAACACCATATATTTT,CASSLWGSGNTIYF
NA,TRBV30,NA,TRBJ1-5,TGTGCCTGGAGTGTGAAACGGAGCAATCAGCCCCAGCATTTT,CAWSVKRSNQPQHF
TRBD1,TRBV2,NA,TRBJ2-7,TGTGCCAGCAGTGAAGGAGGGGGCGCGTACGAGCAGTACTTC,CASSEGGGAYEQYF
TRBD1,TRBV11-2,few,TRBJ2-5,TGTGCCAGCAGCAAGGACAGGGAAGAGACCCAGTACTTC,CASSKDREETQYF
TRBD1,TRBV29-1,few,TRBJ2-5,TGCAGCGTAAAAGATGGGACAGGGGCCCAGTACTTC,CSVKDGTGAQYF
NA,TRBV7-2,few,TRBJ1-4,TGTGCCAGCAGCTTTCAGGCAACTAATGAAAAACTGTTTTTT,CASSFQATNEKLFF
TRBD1,TRBV30,NA,TRBJ2-7,TGTGCCTGGAGTGTAGGTGGGACAGGGGTGGGAGAGCAGTACTTC,CAWSVGGTGVGEQYF
TRBD1,TRBV4-1,once,TRBJ2-7,TGCGCCAGCAGAGCCGGGACAGGGGCCTCCTACGAGCAGTACTTC,CASRAGTGASYEQYF
TRBD1,TRBV30,NA,TRBJ1-6,TGTGCCTGGAGCCGAGGGACAGGGGGCGAGTCACCCCTCCACTTT,CAWSRGTGGESPLHF
TRBD1,TRBV27,NA,TRBJ1-2,TGTGCCAGCAGTCTTGGACAGGGAAAGATGCGTGGCTACACCTTC,CASSLGQGKMRGYTF
NA,TRBV7-2,NA,TRBJ2-1,TGTGCCAGCAGGGACGCCACGTTTGGTGTCAATGAGCAGTTCTTC,CASRDATFGVNEQFF
NA,TRBV15,NA,TRBJ2-4,TGTGCCACCAGCAAGCATTCAGGGGCCAAAAACATTCAGTACTTC,CATSKHSGAKNIQYF
TRBD2,TRBV6-6,NA,TRBJ2-5,TGTGCCAGCAGTTACCGTAGCGGGCAAGAGACCCAGTACTTC,CASSYRSGQETQYF
TRBD1,TRBV28,few,TRBJ1-4,TGTGCCAGCAGTTTCTCAGAAAGGGACAGGGTCTTAGGAGGCGAAAAACTGTTTTTT,CASSFSERDRVLGGEKLFF
TRBD1,TRBV11-2,NA,TRBJ1-6,TGTGCCAGCAGCTTAGTGACAGGGGGGAATTCACCCCTCCACTTT,CASSLVTGGNSPLHF
TRBD2,TRBV2,NA,TRBJ2-7,TGTGCCAGTAATAGGGCGGGACTAGCGTACGAGCAGTACTTC,CASNRAGLAYEQYF
TRBD1,TRBV10-3,few,TRBJ2-2,TGTGCCATCAGTGCTAAAGGGACAGGCAACACCGGGGAGCTGTTTTTT,CAISAKGTGNTGELFF
NA,TRBV14,NA,TRBJ2-3,TGTGCCAGCAGCCAAGATCGATTGGGGCGTCGCACAGATACGCAGTATTTT,CASSQDRLGRRTDTQYF
TRBD2,TRBV7-2,NA,TRBJ2-3,TGTGCCAGCAGCTTGGTAGCGGGGGGGCCGGGACATACGCAGTATTTT,CASSLVAGGPGHTQYF
NA,TRBV30,NA,TRBJ1-4,TGTGCCTGGAGCGGGTGGGGCAAAGGCCGTGAAAAACTGTTTTTT,CAWSGWGKGREKLFF
TRBD2,TRBV4-2,NA,TRBJ2-1,TGTGCCAGCAGCCAAGCCCTCTGGCGGGGGGCCAACTCCTACAATGAGCAGTTCTTC,CASSQALWRGANSYNEQFF
NA,TRBV29-1,few,TRBJ2-3,TGCAGCGTTGAAGATACGCAGTATTTT,CSVEDTQYF
TRBD2,TRBV4-3,once,TRBJ2-3,TGCGCCAGCAGCCAACAGCCGGGACTAGCGGGGGGGCAGTATTTT,CASSQQPGLAGGQYF
NA,TRBV29-1,NA,TRBJ1-1,TGCAGCGCCCTTCTCCGGGGTTGGGGGACTGAAGCTTTCTTT,CSALLRGWGTEAFF
NA,TRBV25-1,NA,TRBJ1-6,TGTGCCAGCAGTTTTACGACGGCTAATTCACCCCTCCACTTT,CASSFTTANSPLHF
TRBD1,TRBV27,few,TRBJ2-6,TGTGCCAGCACCCACGGGACAGGGAGGACTGGGGCCAACGTCCTGACTTTC,CASTHGTGRTGANVLTF